This TCR beta chain originates from a study of blood T cell repertoires in COVID-19. About the study: Sites in the United States, Italy and Spain provided acute and convalescent COVID-19 samples.

Assay: immunoSEQ multiplex PCR; the TCRdb copy retains only in-frame clones and omits some. The table lists about 210,000 clones, 75% to 85% of them singletons. Germline V gives CDR1 SGHKS, CDR2 YYEKEE (reference sequence). V lost 2 bases, J lost 1 base, and 15 bases lay in between. This CDR3 contains 16 residues. The clonotype comes from a human donor in a cohort sampled during active COVID-19. V and J are TRBV5-5 and TRBJ1-1; D is uncertain. Material: peripheral blood. The CDR3 DNA follows: TGTGCCAGCAGCTTCCCGGGATCAGATCCGAACACTGAAGCTTTCTTT. Its protein product is CASSFPGSDPNTEAFF.